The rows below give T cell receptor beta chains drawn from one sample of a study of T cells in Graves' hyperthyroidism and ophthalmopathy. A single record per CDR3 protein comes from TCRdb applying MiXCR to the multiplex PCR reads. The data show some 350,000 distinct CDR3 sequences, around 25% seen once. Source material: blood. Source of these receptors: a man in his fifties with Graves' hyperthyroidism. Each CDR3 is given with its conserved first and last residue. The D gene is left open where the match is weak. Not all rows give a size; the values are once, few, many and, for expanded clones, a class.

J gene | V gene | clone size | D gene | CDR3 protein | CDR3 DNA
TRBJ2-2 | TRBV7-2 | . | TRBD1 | CASRGQPNTGELFF | TGTGCCAGCAGGGGACAGCCGAACACCGGGGAGCTGTTTTTT
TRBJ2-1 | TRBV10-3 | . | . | CAISDTNEQFF | TGTGCCATCAGTGACACGAATGAGCAGTTCTTC
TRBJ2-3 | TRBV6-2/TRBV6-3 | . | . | CASKRGQFTDTQYF | TGTGCCAGCAAAAGAGGCCAATTTACAGATACGCAGTATTTT
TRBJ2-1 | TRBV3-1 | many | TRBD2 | CASSWGGDEQFF | TGTGCCAGCAGTTGGGGAGGGGATGAGCAGTTCTTC
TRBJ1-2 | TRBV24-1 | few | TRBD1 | CATSTGGMLGYTF | TGTGCCACCTCAACAGGGGGCATGTTGGGCTACACCTTC
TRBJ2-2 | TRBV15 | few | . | CATSRGGGLDPGELFF | TGTGCCACCAGCAGAGGGGGGGGGCTCGACCCCGGGGAGCTGTTTTTT
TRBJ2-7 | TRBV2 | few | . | CASREQAYEQYF | TGTGCCAGCAGGGAACAGGCTTACGAGCAGTACTTC
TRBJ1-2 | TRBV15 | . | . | CATRAGPGLGYGYTF | TGTGCCACCAGAGCCGGGCCGGGGTTGGGCTATGGCTACACCTTC
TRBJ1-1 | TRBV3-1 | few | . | CASSPRGVNTEAFF | TGTGCCAGCAGCCCCCGGGGAGTCAACACTGAAGCTTTCTTT
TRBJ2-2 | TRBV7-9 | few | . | CASSPPRFGTGELFF | TGTGCCAGCAGCCCTCCCAGGTTTGGGACCGGGGAGCTGTTTTTT
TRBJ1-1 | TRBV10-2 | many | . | CASSSQTNTEAFF | TGCGCCAGCAGTAGCCAGACGAACACTGAAGCTTTCTTT
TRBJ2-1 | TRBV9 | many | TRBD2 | CASSVALAGGPGGEQFF | TGTGCCAGCAGCGTAGCCCTAGCGGGAGGGCCGGGTGGTGAGCAGTTCTTC
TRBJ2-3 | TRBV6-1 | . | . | CASSGRTDIQYF | TGTGCCAGCAGTGGGAGGACAGATATTCAGTATTTT
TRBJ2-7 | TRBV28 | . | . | CASRRTGYEQYF | TGTGCCAGCAGGAGGACTGGGTACGAGCAGTACTTC
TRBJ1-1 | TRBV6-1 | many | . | CASSPWTRADTEAFF | TGTGCCAGCAGTCCCTGGACACGGGCAGACACTGAAGCTTTCTTT
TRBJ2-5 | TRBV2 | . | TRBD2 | CASSQIAGSETQYF | TGTGCCAGCAGTCAGATAGCGGGATCTGAGACCCAGTACTTC
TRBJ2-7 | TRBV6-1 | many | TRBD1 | CASSDRGQGGYEQYF | TGTGCCAGCAGCGACAGGGGACAGGGAGGGTACGAGCAGTACTTC
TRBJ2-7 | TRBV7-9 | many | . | CASSLKTRGEDEQYF | TGTGCCAGCAGCTTAAAGACCAGGGGAGAGGACGAGCAGTACTTC
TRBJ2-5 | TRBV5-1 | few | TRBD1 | CASSIGTGGGQETQYF | TGCGCCAGCAGCATCGGGACAGGCGGCGGGCAAGAGACCCAGTACTTC
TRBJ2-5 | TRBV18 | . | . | CASSQRWEETQYF | TGTGCCAGCTCCCAGCGATGGGAAGAGACCCAGTACTTC
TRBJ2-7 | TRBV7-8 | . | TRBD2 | CASSLRLAGVNEQYF | TGTGCCAGCAGCTTAAGACTAGCGGGAGTCAACGAGCAGTACTTC
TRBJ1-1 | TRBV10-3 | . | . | CAISATGNTEAFF | TGTGCCATCAGTGCCACAGGGAACACTGAAGCTTTCTTT
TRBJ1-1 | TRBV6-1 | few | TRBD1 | CATQEQGLNTEAFF | TGTGCCACCCAAGAACAGGGGTTGAACACTGAAGCTTTCTTT
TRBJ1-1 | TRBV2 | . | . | CASSEAIGEAFF | TGTGCCAGCAGTGAAGCAATCGGGGAAGCTTTCTTT
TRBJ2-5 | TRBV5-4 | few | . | CASSTGTLETQYF | TGTGCCAGCAGCACCGGGACCTTAGAGACCCAGTACTTC
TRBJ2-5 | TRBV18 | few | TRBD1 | CASSNRGQETQYF | TGTGCCAGCTCAAACAGGGGGCAAGAGACCCAGTACTTC
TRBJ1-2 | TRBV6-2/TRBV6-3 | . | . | CASSYGEGAYGYTF | TGTGCCAGCAGTTACGGGGAAGGGGCCTATGGCTACACCTTC
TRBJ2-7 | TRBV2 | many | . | CASSEAGTSYEQYF | TGTGCCAGCAGTGAAGCCGGGACCTCCTACGAGCAGTACTTC
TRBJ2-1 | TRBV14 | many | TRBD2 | CASSQMGLAGVHEQFF | TGTGCCAGCAGCCAAATGGGACTAGCGGGAGTCCATGAGCAGTTCTTC
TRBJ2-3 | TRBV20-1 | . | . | CSAGDYTSTDTQYF | TGCAGTGCTGGAGACTACACTAGCACAGATACGCAGTATTTT
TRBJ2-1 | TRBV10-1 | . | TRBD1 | CASSWDSTYNEQFF | TGCGCCAGCAGTTGGGACAGCACTTACAATGAGCAGTTCTTC